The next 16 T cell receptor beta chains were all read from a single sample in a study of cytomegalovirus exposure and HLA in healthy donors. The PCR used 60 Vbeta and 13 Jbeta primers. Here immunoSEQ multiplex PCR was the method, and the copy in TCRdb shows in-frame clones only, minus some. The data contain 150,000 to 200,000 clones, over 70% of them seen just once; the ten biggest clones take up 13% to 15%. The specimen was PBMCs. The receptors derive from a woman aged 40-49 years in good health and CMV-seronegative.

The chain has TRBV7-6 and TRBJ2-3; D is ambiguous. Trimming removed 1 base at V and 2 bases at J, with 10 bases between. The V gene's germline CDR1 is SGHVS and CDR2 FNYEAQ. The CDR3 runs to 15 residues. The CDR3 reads CASSLVGRFTDTQYF. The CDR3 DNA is TGTGCCAGCAGCTTAGTTGGGCGATTCACAGATACGCAGTATTTT.

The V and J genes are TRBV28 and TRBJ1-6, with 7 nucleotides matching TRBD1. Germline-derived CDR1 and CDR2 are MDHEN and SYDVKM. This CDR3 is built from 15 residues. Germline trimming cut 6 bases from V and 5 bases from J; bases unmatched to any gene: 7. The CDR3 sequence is CASRSTGPDNSPLHF. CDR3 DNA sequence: TGTGCCAGCAGGTCGACAGGGCCGGATAATTCACCCCTCCACTTT.

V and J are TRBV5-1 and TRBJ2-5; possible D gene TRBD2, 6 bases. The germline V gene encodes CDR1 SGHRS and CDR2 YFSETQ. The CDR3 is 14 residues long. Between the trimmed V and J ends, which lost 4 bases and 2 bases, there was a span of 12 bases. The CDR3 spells CASSRGRGQETQYF. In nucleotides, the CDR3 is TGCGCCAGCAGCCGGGGGAGAGGACAAGAGACCCAGTACTTC.

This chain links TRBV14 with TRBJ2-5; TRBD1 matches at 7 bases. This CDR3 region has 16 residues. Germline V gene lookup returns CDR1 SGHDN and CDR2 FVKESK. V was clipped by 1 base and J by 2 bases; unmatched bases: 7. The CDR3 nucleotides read TGTGCCAGCAGCCAAGGTCCGGGACAGCCACAAGAGACCCAGTACTTC. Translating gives CASSQGPGQPQETQYF.

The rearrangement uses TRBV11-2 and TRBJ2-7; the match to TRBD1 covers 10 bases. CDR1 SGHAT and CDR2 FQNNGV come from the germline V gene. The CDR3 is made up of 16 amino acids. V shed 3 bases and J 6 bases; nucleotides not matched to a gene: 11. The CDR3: CASSFHPGTGAGEQYF. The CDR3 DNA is TGTGCCAGCAGCTTCCACCCGGGGACAGGGGCGGGCGAGCAGTACTTC.

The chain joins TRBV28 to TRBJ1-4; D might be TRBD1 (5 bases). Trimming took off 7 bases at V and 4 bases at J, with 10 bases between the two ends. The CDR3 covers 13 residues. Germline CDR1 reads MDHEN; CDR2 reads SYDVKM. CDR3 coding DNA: TGTGCCAGCATCGACAGCTTTAATGAAAAACTGTTTTTT. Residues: CASIDSFNEKLFF.

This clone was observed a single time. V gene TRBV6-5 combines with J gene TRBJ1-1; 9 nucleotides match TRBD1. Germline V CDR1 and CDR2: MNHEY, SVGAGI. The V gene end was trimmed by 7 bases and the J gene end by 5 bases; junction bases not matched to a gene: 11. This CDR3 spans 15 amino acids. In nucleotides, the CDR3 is TGTGCCAGCACCCAACAGGGGGCGGTTAGGACTGAAGCTTTCTTT. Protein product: CASTQQGAVRTEAFF.

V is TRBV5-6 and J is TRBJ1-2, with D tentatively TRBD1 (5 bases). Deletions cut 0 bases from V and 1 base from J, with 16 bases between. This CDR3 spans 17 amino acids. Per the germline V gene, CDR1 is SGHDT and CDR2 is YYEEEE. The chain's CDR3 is CASSLDPRRGFNYGYTF. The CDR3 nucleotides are TGTGCCAGCAGCTTGGATCCGAGGAGGGGCTTTAACTATGGCTACACCTTC.

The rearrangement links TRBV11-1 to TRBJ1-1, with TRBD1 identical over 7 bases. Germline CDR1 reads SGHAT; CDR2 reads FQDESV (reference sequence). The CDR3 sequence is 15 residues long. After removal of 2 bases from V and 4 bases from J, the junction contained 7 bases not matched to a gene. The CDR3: CASSLLRDSGTEAFF. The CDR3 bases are TGTGCCAGCAGCTTACTTAGGGACAGCGGCACTGAAGCTTTCTTT. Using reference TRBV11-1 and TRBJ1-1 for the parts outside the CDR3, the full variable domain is EAEVAQSPRYKITEKSQAVAFWCDPISGHATLYWYRQILGQGPELLVQFQDESVVDDSQLPKDRFSAERLKGVDSTLKIQPAELGDSAMYLCASSLLRDSGTEAFFGQGTRLTVV.

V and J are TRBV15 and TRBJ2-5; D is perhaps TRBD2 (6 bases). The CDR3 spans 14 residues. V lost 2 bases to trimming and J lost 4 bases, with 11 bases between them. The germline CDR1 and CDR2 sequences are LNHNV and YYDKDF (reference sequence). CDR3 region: CATSRLQGGETQYF. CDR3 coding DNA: TGTGCCACCAGCAGATTGCAGGGAGGAGAGACCCAGTACTTC.

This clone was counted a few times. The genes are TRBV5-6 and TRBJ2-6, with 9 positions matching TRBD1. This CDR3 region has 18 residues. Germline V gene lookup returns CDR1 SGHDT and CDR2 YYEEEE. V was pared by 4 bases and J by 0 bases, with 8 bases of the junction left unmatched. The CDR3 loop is CASSPSGTGLSGANVLTF. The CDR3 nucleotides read TGTGCCAGCAGCCCCTCCGGGACAGGGCTCTCTGGGGCCAACGTCCTGACTTTC.

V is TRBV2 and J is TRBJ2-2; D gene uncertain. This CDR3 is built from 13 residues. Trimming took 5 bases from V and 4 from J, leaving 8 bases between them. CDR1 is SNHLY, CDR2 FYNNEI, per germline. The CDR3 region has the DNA TGTGCCAGCAGTTCAGTACCCACCGGGGAGCTGTTTTTT. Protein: CASSSVPTGELFF.

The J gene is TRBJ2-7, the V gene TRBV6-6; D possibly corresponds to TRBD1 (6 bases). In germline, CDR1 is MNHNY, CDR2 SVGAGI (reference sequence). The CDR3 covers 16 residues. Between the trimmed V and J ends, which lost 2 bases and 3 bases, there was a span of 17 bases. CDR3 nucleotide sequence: TGTGCCAGCAGTTACGGGTTCGCGGACAGAGTCTACGAGCAGTACTTC. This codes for CASSYGFADRVYEQYF.

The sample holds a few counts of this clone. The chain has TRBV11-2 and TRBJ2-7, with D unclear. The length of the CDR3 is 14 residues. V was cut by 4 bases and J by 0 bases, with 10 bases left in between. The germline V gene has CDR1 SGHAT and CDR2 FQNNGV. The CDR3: CASSSILSSYEQYF. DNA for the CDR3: TGTGCCAGCAGCTCCATTCTGAGCTCCTACGAGCAGTACTTC.

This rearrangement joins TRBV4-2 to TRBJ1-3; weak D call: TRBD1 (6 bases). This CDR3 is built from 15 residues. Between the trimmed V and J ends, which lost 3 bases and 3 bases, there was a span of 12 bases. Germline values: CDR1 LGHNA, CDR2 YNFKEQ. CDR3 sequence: CASSQITGYGNTIYF. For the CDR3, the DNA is TGTGCCAGCAGCCAGATAACAGGGTATGGAAACACCATATATTTT.

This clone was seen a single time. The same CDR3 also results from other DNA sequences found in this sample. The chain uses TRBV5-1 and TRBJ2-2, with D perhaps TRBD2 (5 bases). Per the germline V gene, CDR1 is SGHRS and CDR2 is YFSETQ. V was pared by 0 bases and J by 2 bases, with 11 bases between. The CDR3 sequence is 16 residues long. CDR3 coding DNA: TGCGCCAGCAGCTTGGCCTTGGCGGGTAACACCGGGGAGCTGTTTTTT. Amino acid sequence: CASSLALAGNTGELFF.